The next 13 T cell receptor beta chains were all read from a single sample in a study of blood T cell repertoires in COVID-19 (TCRdb year 2020). Library construction relied on the immunoSEQ multiplex PCR assay. TCRdb re-hosts the immuneACCESS table, in-frame sequences only. Its copies lack some clones; in the studies checked, an unresolved V gene accounts for under half of them, and the cause for the rest is not known. The sample profile shows tens of thousands of clones; roughly 91% of them were found once. The ten top clones hold approximately 10% of the sample. Sequenced: peripheral blood. These receptors all stem from a man aged 50-59 years with active COVID-19.

The chain recombines TRBV6-5 with TRBJ1-1, with unresolved D. The germline gives CDR1 MNHEY, CDR2 SVGAGI. The CDR3 extends over 13 amino acids. Trimming shortened V by 6 bases and J by 0 bases, and 8 bases separated the two germline ends. This chain's CDR3 is CASRRVMNTEAFF. In nucleotides, the CDR3 is TGTGCCAGCAGGAGGGTCATGAACACTGAAGCTTTCTTT.

The chain combines TRBV27 with TRBJ1-2; D unresolved. The V end lost 6 bases, the J end lost 2 bases, and 13 bases lay between the germline ends. The CDR3 is 14 residues long. Germline V lookup: CDR1 MNHEY, CDR2 SMNVEV (reference sequence). The CDR3 coding sequence is TGTGCCAGCAGCTCAAGGAGCTTGAACTATGGCTACACCTTC. Its translation is CASSSRSLNYGYTF.

J is TRBJ2-7 and V is TRBV7-6, with TRBD2 matching over 8 bases. J lost 7 bases, V lost 0 bases, and 14 bases had no gene match. Germline-derived CDR1 and CDR2 are SGHVS and FNYEAQ. CDR3 length equals 17 residues. The CDR3 is CASSLALRRGARAEQYF. The CDR3 nucleotides are TGTGCCAGCAGCTTAGCGTTAAGGCGGGGGGCGCGGGCGGAGCAGTACTTC.

This clone turned up a few times. This sequence joins TRBV14 and TRBJ1-5; 10 nucleotides line up with TRBD1. CDR1 and CDR2 from the germline V gene are SGHDN and FVKESK. The ends lost 1 base at V and 2 bases at J; junction bases unmatched: 2. The CDR3 covers 16 residues. CDR3 bases: TGTGCCAGCAGCCAAGGTGGACAGGGGGGCAATCAGCCCCAGCATTTT. This codes for CASSQGGQGGNQPQHF.

The chain combines TRBV4-2 with TRBJ2-3; 8 nucleotides line up with TRBD1. J lost 6 bases, V lost 0 bases, and 5 bases had no gene match. The CDR3 spans 15 residues. Per germline, CDR1 LGHNA and CDR2 YNFKEQ. The CDR3 here is CASSQDQGATDTQYF. CDR3 in DNA: TGTGCCAGCAGCCAAGACCAGGGGGCGACGGATACGCAGTATTTT.

This chain uses TRBV7-2 with TRBJ2-5; D not certain. Between the trimmed V and J ends, which lost 5 bases and 2 bases, there was a span of 6 bases. The germline V gene encodes CDR1 SGHTA and CDR2 FQGNSA. This CDR3 spans 12 amino acids. The CDR3 coding sequence is TGTGCCAGCAGCCAGTCTCAAGAGACCCAGTACTTC. Protein sequence: CASSQSQETQYF.

This clone was picked up one time. This chain links TRBV6-6 with TRBJ2-1, with D unclear. The CDR3 sequence is 12 residues long. CDR1 is MNHNY and CDR2 is SVGAGI in the germline V gene (reference sequence). Trimming took 5 bases from V and 3 from J, leaving 5 bases between them. CDR3 loop: CASSPDYNEQFF. The CDR3, as DNA: TGTGCCAGCAGTCCAGACTACAATGAGCAGTTCTTC.

The chain couples TRBV7-6 to TRBJ2-3; 10 bases are shared with TRBD2. The CDR3 spans 16 residues. The V gene's germline CDR1 is SGHVS and CDR2 FNYEAQ. The trim removed 5 bases at V and 3 bases at J, leaving 8 bases unmatched. The CDR3 DNA follows: TGTGCCAGCAGCCCTCAGCGGGGGGGATGGACAGATACGCAGTATTTT. Its translation: CASSPQRGGWTDTQYF.

This clone has more than one count but fewer than ten. The chain uses TRBV29-1 and TRBJ2-1, with TRBD2 matching over 8 bases. The CDR3 contains 15 residues. Losses at the gene ends were 6 bases for V and 6 bases for J; bases not matched to a gene: 13. The germline CDR1 and CDR2 sequences are SQVTM and ANQGSEA. CDR3 in amino acids: CSVGLAGLVSNEQFF. CDR3 DNA: TGCAGCGTCGGTTTAGCGGGACTGGTCTCCAATGAGCAGTTCTTC.

V gene TRBV6-2 or TRBV6-3 combines with J gene TRBJ2-1; TRBD2 matches 11 bases. There are 16 residues in the CDR3. Trimming at V came to 2 bases and at J to 7 bases, leaving 7 bases not matched to a gene. Per germline, CDR1 MNHEY and CDR2 SVGEGT. CDR3 region: CASSYGTSGGGNEQFF. CDR3 DNA sequence: TGTGCCAGCAGTTACGGGACTAGCGGCGGTGGAAATGAGCAGTTCTTC.

This clone is termed medium-sized (0.01 to 0.1%). V is TRBV19 and J is TRBJ1-2; D call uncertain. Germline assignment: CDR1 LNHDA and CDR2 SQIVND (reference sequence). This CDR3 spans 13 amino acids. V lost 8 bases and J 5 bases, leaving 15 bases between the germline ends. The DNA of the CDR3 is TGTGCCAGTGGAAGGTACAGCGGGTATGGCTACACCTTC. This gives the protein CASGRYSGYGYTF.

The rearrangement links TRBV24-1 to TRBJ1-2, with 12 bases aligning to TRBD1. The CDR3 is 16 amino acids. The germline CDR1 and CDR2 sequences are KGHDR and SFDVKD. V was clipped by 3 bases and J by 2 bases; unmatched bases: 3. CDR3 nucleotides: TGTGCCACCAGTGATCCGGGACAGGGGGCGAACTATGGCTACACCTTC. Protein: CATSDPGQGANYGYTF.

The chain uses TRBV2 and TRBJ1-2; TRBD1 matches at 7 bases. V shed 6 bases, J shed 3 bases, and the junction held 4 bases outside the gene matches. The CDR3 consists of 13 residues. Germline V gene lookup returns CDR1 SNHLY and CDR2 FYNNEI. CDR3 protein: CASRPGTDYGYTF. CDR3 DNA sequence: TGTGCCAGCAGGCCCGGGACAGACTATGGCTACACCTTC.